This entry features one T cell receptor (beta chain) sequence. These data are taken from a study of control samples from healthy donors and cancer patients. Assay: immunoSEQ multiplex PCR; the TCRdb copy retains only in-frame clones and omits some. The data contain around 100,000 clones, roughly 90% of them seen just once; the ten biggest clones take up 7.8%. This TCR derives from a man under 40 in good health. Material for sequencing was blood.

In DNA form, the CDR3 reads TGTGCCAGCAGATCCACACGGGCCGGGACAGGGGTAAAAGATACGCAGTATTTT. Translated: CASRSTRAGTGVKDTQYF. This chain connects TRBV2 to TRBJ2-3; 10 nucleotides align to TRBD1. The CDR3 covers 18 residues. Per the germline V gene, CDR1 is SNHLY and CDR2 is FYNNEI. The trim removed 6 bases at V and 5 bases at J, leaving 17 bases unmatched.